This T cell receptor (beta chain) was retrieved from a study of cytomegalovirus exposure and HLA in healthy donors. The germline V gene has CDR1 LGHNT and CDR2 FRNRAP. The CDR3 runs to 12 residues. Trimming pared 4 bases from V and 5 bases from J, leaving 8 bases between. In the PCR, 60 Vbeta and 13 Jbeta primers were used. Method: immunoSEQ multiplex PCR; TCRdb's copy keeps in-frame clones and lacks some. The sample shows roughly 180,000 clones, just over 75% of them seen only once. The chain links TRBV12-5 to TRBJ1-1; TRBD1 might be the D (6 bases). What was sequenced was PBMCs. The TCR was taken from a man younger than 35 in good health and CMV-seronegative. Written as DNA, the CDR3 is TGTGCTAGTGGTTCCAGGGGTACTGAAGCTTTCTTT. Translation: CASGSRGTEAFF.